This is a list of T cell receptor beta chains from one sample in a study of low-dose radiotherapy and immunotherapy resistance in tumors. MiXCR, run by TCRdb on the reads, gives a single entry per CDR3 protein. In the table there are 57,000 or so distinct CDR3 sequences, around 25% of which are singletons. Sample: PBMCs, taken before treatment. These receptors all stem from a male donor with prostate cancer. Both conserved end residues are trimmed from each CDR3. The order of the fields is V gene, J gene, CDR3 protein.

>TRBV11-2|TRBJ2-7
ASSLVLAGDGEQY
>TRBV18|TRBJ2-7
ASTRQGEYEQY
>TRBV5-5|TRBJ2-6
ASSLDRDYSGANVLT
>TRBV5-6|TRBJ1-1
ASNRPGTGPGTEAF
>TRBV27|TRBJ1-2
ASSLKGFGYGYT
>TRBV29-1|TRBJ2-5
SVGEETQY
>TRBV5-1|TRBJ2-1
ASSLALAGTYNEQF
>TRBV3-1|TRBJ2-1
ASSQESGSHNEQF
>TRBV4-2|TRBJ1-3
ASSRQFSGNTIY
>TRBV20-1|TRBJ2-7
SASPGTSFHHEQY
>TRBV5-6|TRBJ1-2
ASSWTGAYGYT
>TRBV20-1|TRBJ2-2
SASPRGGHRVGELF
>TRBV7-9|TRBJ2-5
ASSLARTSGEIEETQY
>TRBV6-2/TRBV6-3|TRBJ2-3
ASSYSSGGTDTQY
>TRBV29-1|TRBJ2-3
SVEGSVSTDTQY
>TRBV2|TRBJ2-1
ASRDGRGTYNEQF
>TRBV20-1|TRBJ1-5
SAPTGTQTNQPQH
>TRBV12-3/TRBV12-4|TRBJ1-2
ASSPSGVVYGYT
>TRBV10-3|TRBJ2-7
AISENPGDEQY
>TRBV7-9|TRBJ2-7
ASSSPPYEQY
>TRBV7-2|TRBJ2-2
ASRPGTGGMGTGELF
>TRBV5-4|TRBJ2-2
ASSTGEVAGELF
>TRBV2|TRBJ2-3
ASSERGGGTDTQY
>TRBV7-9|TRBJ2-7
ASTPGVGNEQY
>TRBV12-3/TRBV12-4|TRBJ2-1
ASSFRTGTMVQF
>TRBV5-1|TRBJ1-1
ASSLGAENTEAF
>TRBV30|TRBJ2-1
AWSGPRVNEQF
>TRBV5-1|TRBJ2-7
ASSLQVSAGDYEQY
>TRBV18|TRBJ2-2
ASSVLDANTGELF
>TRBV2|TRBJ2-2
ASSPGGLTALDGELF
>TRBV5-1|TRBJ1-2
ASSLGDYGYT
>TRBV5-6|TRBJ2-1
ASSPVRAGGQPYNEQF
>TRBV29-1|TRBJ2-1
SVEPQGLAGLNEQF
>TRBV9|TRBJ1-6
ASSQAYRGGNSPLH
>TRBV12-3/TRBV12-4|TRBJ1-2
ASSFLRQSNYGYT
>TRBV6-1|TRBJ2-1
ASSVAGLPGNEQF
>TRBV29-1|TRBJ1-2
SANTLGYGYT
>TRBV7-9|TRBJ1-1
ASSLDNVNTEAF
>TRBV2|TRBJ1-1
ASSTRQGANTEAF
>TRBV5-6|TRBJ2-7
ASSLVVGQGTMGQY
>TRBV28|TRBJ1-2
ASIASGQGGYGYT